This T cell receptor beta chain originates from a study of blood T cell repertoires in COVID-19. Study information: Both acute and convalescent COVID-19 samples were obtained from the United States, Italy and Spain.

The CDR3 sequence is 17 residues long. Germline V gene lookup returns CDR1 SGDLS and CDR2 YYNGEE. V was cut by 0 bases and J by 9 bases, with 22 bases left in between. Study processing details: The assay estimated nucleated cells by amplifying reference gene primers. Sequenced by immunoSEQ multiplex PCR; TCRdb stores in-frame clones only, minus some. That table furnishes V, J and clone size, whereas the DNA furnished D and trimming. The data show about 310,000 clones, with 89% seen just once and around 4.8% held by the top ten. Enrolled through a virtual design, the participants were between about 18 and 100 years of age and came from under 30 US areas. Cohorts were determined from participant-reported clinical history.

The sequence was obtained from a man in his sixties who had recovered from COVID-19. The source material was PBMCs or T cells enriched from blood (not recorded which). J is TRBJ2-1 and V is TRBV9; no firm D call. Written as DNA, the CDR3 is TGTGCCAGCAGCGTAGGTATGGCGCCCAGACCAGGTGGTGAGCAGTTCTTC. Translated, it gives CASSVGMAPRPGGEQFF.